The 8 T cell receptor beta chains listed next were all sequenced from one sample in a study of shared clonotypes between healthy human individuals. Clones were sequenced by immunoSEQ multiplex PCR, and TCRdb holds only the in-frame ones, with some missing. The table includes about 670,000 clones, 72% detected once. The specimen was memory CD4+ T cells sorted from blood. Subset meaning: CD45RA-negative fraction. The source of these receptors is a woman in her 30s in good health.

J is TRBJ2-3 and V is TRBV18, with D perhaps TRBD1 (6 bases). Germline V gene sequence: CDR1 KGHSH, CDR2 LQKENI. The CDR3 has 15 amino acids. Trimming shortened V by 2 bases and J by 2 bases, and 11 bases separated the two germline ends. The CDR3 DNA reads TGTGCCAGCTCACCAACGGACAGATTCACAGATACGCAGTATTTT. Encoded protein: CASSPTDRFTDTQYF.

The chain is built from TRBV5-4 and TRBJ2-5, with a tentative D call TRBD2 (5 bases). The CDR3 spans 13 residues. Per germline, CDR1 SGHNT and CDR2 YYREEE (reference sequence). The V end lost 2 bases, the J end lost 5 bases, and 10 bases lay between the germline ends. CDR3 in amino acids: CASSLAAEETQYF. CDR3 DNA sequence: TGTGCCAGCAGCTTAGCGGCGGAGGAGACCCAGTACTTC.

The chain uses TRBV28 and TRBJ1-4, with TRBD1 identical over 11 bases. This CDR3 spans 16 amino acids. The J segment lost 8 bases and the V segment lost 5 bases, leaving 10 bases of the junction unmatched. Germline V lookup: CDR1 MDHEN, CDR2 SYDVKM. The CDR3 protein is CASSRGQGADEEKLFF. The CDR3, as DNA: TGTGCCAGCAGTCGCGGACAGGGGGCAGATGAGGAAAAACTGTTTTTT. The variable domain in full, with the rest retrieved from reference TRBV28 and TRBJ1-4, is DVKVTQSSRYLVKRTGEKVFLECVQDMDHENMFWYRQDPGLGLRLIYFSYDVKMKEKGDIPEGYSVSREKKERFSLILESASTNQTSMYLCASSRGQGADEEKLFFGSGTQLSVL.

The chain recombines TRBV18 with TRBJ2-2, with D uncertain. The CDR3 length is 14 residues. Trimming cost V 0 bases and J 6 bases, with 8 bases left between them. CDR1 is KGHSH and CDR2 is LQKENI in the germline V gene. The DNA for the CDR3 is TGTGCCAGCTCACCACCCAGCGTTCCCGGGGAGCTGTTTTTT. It is translated as CASSPPSVPGELFF.

This clone was seen ten or more times. The sample contains more than one DNA sequence encoding this CDR3. This chain uses TRBV5-1 with TRBJ2-1; 11 positions match TRBD2. The CDR3 spans 14 residues. The germline CDR1 and CDR2 sequences are SGHRS and YFSETQ. J was trimmed by 9 bases and V by 0 bases; bases with no gene match: 2. The CDR3 DNA is TGCGCCAGCAGCTTGGCCCTAGCGGGAGGTGAGCAGTTCTTC. Its translation: CASSLALAGGEQFF.

This clone came up once. The chain is built from TRBV28 and TRBJ1-5; 8 nucleotides agree with TRBD1. The V gene end was trimmed by 4 bases and the J gene end by 7 bases; junction bases not matched to a gene: 6. Germline V gene sequence: CDR1 MDHEN, CDR2 SYDVKM. The CDR3 consists of 14 residues. CDR3 nucleotide sequence: TGTGCCAGCAGTTCCGGACAGGGATGGCAGCCCCAGCATTTT. Residues: CASSSGQGWQPQHF.

The rearrangement joins TRBV5-6 to TRBJ2-5; perhaps TRBD2 as D (6 bases). The CDR3 sequence is 17 residues long. CDR1 is SGHDT, CDR2 YYEEEE, per germline. Trimming stripped 4 bases from V and 2 bases from J, with 21 bases between. The CDR3 spells CASSPGRLSGLQETQYF. The CDR3 DNA is TGTGCCAGCAGCCCGGGTCGACTAAGCGGGTTGCAAGAGACCCAGTACTTC.

This clone was counted between two and nine times. The chain carries TRBV30 and TRBJ2-1; no clear D gene. Per the germline V gene, CDR1 is GTSNPN and CDR2 is SVGIG (reference sequence). The CDR3 length is 11 residues. Between the trimmed V and J ends, which lost 0 bases and 10 bases, there was a span of 7 bases. The CDR3 DNA sequence: TGTGCCTGGAGTGTACGCAGGGAGCAGTTCTTC. Amino acids: CAWSVRREQFF.